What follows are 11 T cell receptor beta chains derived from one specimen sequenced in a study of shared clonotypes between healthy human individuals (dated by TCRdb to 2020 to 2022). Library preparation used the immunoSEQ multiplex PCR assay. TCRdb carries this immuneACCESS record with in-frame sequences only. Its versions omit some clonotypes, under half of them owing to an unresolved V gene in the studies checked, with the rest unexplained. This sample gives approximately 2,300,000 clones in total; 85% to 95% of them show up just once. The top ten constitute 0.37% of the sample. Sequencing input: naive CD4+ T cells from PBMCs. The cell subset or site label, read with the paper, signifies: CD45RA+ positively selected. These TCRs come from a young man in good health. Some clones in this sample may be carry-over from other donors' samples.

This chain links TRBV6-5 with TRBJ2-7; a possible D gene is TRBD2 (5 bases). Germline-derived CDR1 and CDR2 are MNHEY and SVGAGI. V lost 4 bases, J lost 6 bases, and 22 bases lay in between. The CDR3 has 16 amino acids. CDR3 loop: CASSSSPTLRGGEQYF. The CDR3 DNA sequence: TGTGCCAGCAGTTCGTCCCCGACACTCCGGGGTGGCGAGCAGTACTTC.

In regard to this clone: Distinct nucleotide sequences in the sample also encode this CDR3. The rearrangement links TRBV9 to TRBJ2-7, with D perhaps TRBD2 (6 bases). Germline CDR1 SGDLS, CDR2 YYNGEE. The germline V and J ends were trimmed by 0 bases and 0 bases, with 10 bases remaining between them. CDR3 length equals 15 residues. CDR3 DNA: TGTGCCAGCAGCGTAGGGAGCGGGCCCTCCTACGAGCAGTACTTC. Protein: CASSVGSGPSYEQYF.

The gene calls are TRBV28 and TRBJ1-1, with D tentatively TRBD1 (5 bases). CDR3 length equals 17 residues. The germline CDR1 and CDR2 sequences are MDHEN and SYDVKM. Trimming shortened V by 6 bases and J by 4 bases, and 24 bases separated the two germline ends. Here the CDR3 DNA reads TGTGCCAGCAGACAATCCGGGACCCCCCGGGTCGGCACTGAAGCTTTCTTT. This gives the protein CASRQSGTPRVGTEAFF.

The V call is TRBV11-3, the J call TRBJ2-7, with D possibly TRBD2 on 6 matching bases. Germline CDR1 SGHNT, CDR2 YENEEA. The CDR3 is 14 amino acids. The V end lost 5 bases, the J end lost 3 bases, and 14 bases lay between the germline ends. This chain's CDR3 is CASSLGGKIYEQYF. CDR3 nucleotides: TGTGCCAGCAGCCTAGGCGGGAAGATCTACGAGCAGTACTTC. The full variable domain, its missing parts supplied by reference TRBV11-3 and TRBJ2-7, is EAGVVQSPRYKIIEKKQPVAFWCNPISGHNTLYWYLQNLGQGPELLIRYENEEAVDDSQLPKDRFSAERLKGVDSTLKIQPAELGDSAVYLCASSLGGKIYEQYFGPGTRLTVT.

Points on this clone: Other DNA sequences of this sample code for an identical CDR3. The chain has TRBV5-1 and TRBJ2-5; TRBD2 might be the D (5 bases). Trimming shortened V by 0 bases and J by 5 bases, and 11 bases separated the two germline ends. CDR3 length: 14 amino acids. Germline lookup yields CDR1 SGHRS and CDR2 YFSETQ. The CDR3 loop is CASSLEGRGETQYF. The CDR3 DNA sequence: TGCGCCAGCAGCTTGGAGGGCCGCGGGGAGACCCAGTACTTC.

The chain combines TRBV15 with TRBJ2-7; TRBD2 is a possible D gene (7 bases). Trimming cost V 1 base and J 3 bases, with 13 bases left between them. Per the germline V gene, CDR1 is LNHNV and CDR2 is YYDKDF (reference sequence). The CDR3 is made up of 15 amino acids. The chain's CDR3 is CATSRVTGGGYEQYF. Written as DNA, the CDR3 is TGTGCCACCAGCAGAGTAACGGGGGGCGGCTACGAGCAGTACTTC.

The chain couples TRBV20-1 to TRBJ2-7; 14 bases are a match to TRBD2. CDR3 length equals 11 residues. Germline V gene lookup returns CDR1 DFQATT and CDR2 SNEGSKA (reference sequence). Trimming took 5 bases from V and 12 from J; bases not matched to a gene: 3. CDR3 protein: CSAGTSGSSYF. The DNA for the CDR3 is TGCAGTGCTGGGACTAGCGGGAGCTCGTACTTC.

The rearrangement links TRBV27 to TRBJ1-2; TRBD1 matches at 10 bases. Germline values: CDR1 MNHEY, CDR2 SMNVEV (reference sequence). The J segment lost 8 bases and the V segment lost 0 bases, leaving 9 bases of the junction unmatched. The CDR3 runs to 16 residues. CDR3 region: CASSLSSGTGALGYTF. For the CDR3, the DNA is TGTGCCAGCAGTTTATCGTCCGGGACAGGGGCTCTCGGCTACACCTTC.

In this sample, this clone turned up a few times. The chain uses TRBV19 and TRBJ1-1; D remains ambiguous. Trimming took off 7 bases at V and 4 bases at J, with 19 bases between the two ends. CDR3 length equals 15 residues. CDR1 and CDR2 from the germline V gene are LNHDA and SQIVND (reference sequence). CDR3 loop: CASTFLDGPTTEAFF. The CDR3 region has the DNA TGTGCCAGTACATTTCTGGACGGCCCGACCACTGAAGCTTTCTTT.

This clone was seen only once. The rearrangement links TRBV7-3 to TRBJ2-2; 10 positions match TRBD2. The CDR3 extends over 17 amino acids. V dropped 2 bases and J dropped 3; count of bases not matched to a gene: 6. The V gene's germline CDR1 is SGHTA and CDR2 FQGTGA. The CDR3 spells CASSLWSSGGHTGELFF. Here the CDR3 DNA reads TGTGCCAGCAGCTTATGGTCTAGCGGGGGCCACACCGGGGAGCTGTTTTTT.

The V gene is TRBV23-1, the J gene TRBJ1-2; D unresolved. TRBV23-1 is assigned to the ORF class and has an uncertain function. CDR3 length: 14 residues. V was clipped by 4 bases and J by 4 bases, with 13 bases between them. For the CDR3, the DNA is TGCGCCAGCAGTCCCCCCAGGCCCGCCTATGGCTACACCTTC. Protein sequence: CASSPPRPAYGYTF.